A few counts support the clone carrying this TCR beta chain. Its antigen is not identified. Approximately 110 mL of blood, on average, came from one heparinised draw per donor. The data were taken from a study of beta chain features in type 1 diabetes. Germline V lookup: CDR1 GTSNPN, CDR2 SVGIG (reference sequence). The CDR3 has 14 amino acids. Trimming removed 3 bases from V and 7 bases from J, with 16 bases in between. As every portion of the isolated RNA was reverse transcribed, the sequencing read expressed TCRB transcripts. Here immunoSEQ multiplex PCR was the method, and the copy in TCRdb shows in-frame clones only, minus some. The sample lists hundreds of thousands of clones; over 12% were seen once. Study-level findings and limits: More deletions and fewer insertions at VDJ junctions were found in patients with type 1 diabetes. Shorter TCRB CDR3s, moderately but significantly so, were found in Type 1 diabetes patients in all four CD4+ subsets. The naive, central memory and Treg TCRB repertoires of patients appeared to be more similar to one another than those of healthy donors.

This rearrangement joins TRBV30 to TRBJ2-1; possibly TRBD2 for D (5 bases). This sequence was found in a man between 18 and 35 years old with type 1 diabetes. Sequences were obtained from naive CD4+ T cells from blood. CDR3 DNA sequence: TGTGCCTGGAGAGTAAAACGCACGGGGAATGAGCAGTTCTTC. Translating it yields CAWRVKRTGNEQFF.